The T cell receptor (beta chain) described here comes from a study of T cells after yellow fever vaccination. General observations from the study: Clonotype sharing between CD4 and CD8 compartments was small. A large majority of primary-vaccination clones showed up again after the booster (just under 97% CD4, 85% to 90% CD8).

MiXCR, run by TCRdb on the 5' RACE reads, gives a single entry per CDR3 protein. Of a few hundred thousand distinct CDR3 sequences in the sample, roughly a sixth were seen once. The sample holds a few counts of this clonotype. What it recognizes is unknown. The ends were cut back, 6 bases at V and 0 bases at J, with 16 bases in the middle. The CDR3 spans 15 residues. Germline-derived CDR1 and CDR2 are SQVTM and ANQGSEA. The sample was PBMCs, taken 5 to 6 days after the first yellow fever vaccination. The genes are TRBV29-1 and TRBJ2-3; no reliable D call. The origin of this receptor is a man in his late teens or twenties who received the YFV17D yellow fever vaccine. For the CDR3, the DNA is TGCAGCGTCCAGACATTACCCTCTAGCACAGATACGCAGTATTTT. This encodes CSVQTLPSSTDTQYF.